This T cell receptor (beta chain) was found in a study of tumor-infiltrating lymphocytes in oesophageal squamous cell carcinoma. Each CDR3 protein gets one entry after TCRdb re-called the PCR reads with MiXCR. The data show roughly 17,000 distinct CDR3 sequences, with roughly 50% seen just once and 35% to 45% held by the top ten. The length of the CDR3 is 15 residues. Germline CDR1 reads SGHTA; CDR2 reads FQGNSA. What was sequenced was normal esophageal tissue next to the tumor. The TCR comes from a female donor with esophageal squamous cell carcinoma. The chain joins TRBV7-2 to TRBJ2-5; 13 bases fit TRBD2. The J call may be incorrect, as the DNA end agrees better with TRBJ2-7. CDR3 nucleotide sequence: TGTGCCAGCAGCTTCAGGACTAGCGGGGGCTACGAGCAGTACTTC. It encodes CASSFRTSGGYEQYF.